The clone carrying this T cell receptor beta chain was seen a few times. The antigen is not known. Once obtained from cultured CD4+ T cells, the DNA was sequenced using the Oncomine TCR Beta short-read assay. MiXCR, run by TCRdb on the PCR reads, gives a single entry per CDR3 protein. The sample carries 16,000 or so distinct CDR3 sequences, approximately 77% recorded once. These data come from a study of vaccination and CD4 T cells after COVID-19. Study in general: Post-COVID draws followed diagnosis by a median about 100 days (range 35 to 161).

Treatment given: approximately nine-day PBMC culture with coronavirus spike peptide pools or control peptides (ViraFEST assay). Antigen-specific T cells were expanded with peptide pools by ViraFEST, and TCRs were then sequenced. Every well contained some 2 million PBMCs, which were grown with roughly 9.1 IU/ml IL-2 and roughly 10 ug/ml peptide pools. The CDR3 spans 14 residues. The ends were cut back, 7 bases at V and 2 bases at J, with 14 bases in the middle. Germline values: CDR1 SNHLY, CDR2 FYNNEI. J is TRBJ1-1 and V is TRBV2; D unresolved. This clonotype originated in a human donor who received a COVID-19 vaccine. This sample comprised CD4+ T cells from blood, cultured in vitro, obtained after SARS-CoV-2 vaccination. The CDR3 nucleotides read TGTGCCAGCACCCGCGGAAGTCCTAACACTGAAGCTTTCTTT. It translates to CASTRGSPNTEAFF.